The 6 T cell receptor beta chains listed next were all sequenced from one sample in a study of CD8 T cells in ankylosing spondylitis. One entry per CDR3 protein results from TCRdb running MiXCR on the 5' RACE reads. The sample consists of around 250,000 distinct CDR3 sequences, 30% to 35% of them appearing once. Material for sequencing was blood, either unsorted or a sorted T cell fraction (not recorded which). The receptors shown here come from a male donor with ankylosing spondylitis or in good health (not recorded which).

CDR3 protein: CSADRDRGNSPLHF. The DNA of the CDR3 is TGCAGTGCCGACAGGGACAGGGGGAATTCACCCCTCCACTTT. The rearrangement uses TRBV20-1 and TRBJ1-6; 11 bases align to TRBD1. The CDR3 extends over 14 amino acids. The V segment lost 6 bases and the J segment 7 bases; nucleotides outside the gene matches: 5. Germline V lookup: CDR1 DFQATT, CDR2 SNEGSKA (reference sequence).

This clonotype turned up a few times. The gene calls are TRBV7-2 and TRBJ1-1; D gene unclear. Deletions cut 5 bases from V and 0 bases from J, with 13 bases between. The CDR3 has 15 amino acids. CDR1 is SGHTA, CDR2 FQGNSA, per germline. The CDR3 DNA sequence: TGTGCCAGCAGCCCCGATGGCCGGTTGAACACTGAAGCTTTCTTT. Translated, it gives CASSPDGRLNTEAFF.

In this sample, this clonotype turned up a few times. The chain joins TRBV10-3 to TRBJ2-6; 7 bases fit TRBD2. This CDR3 spans 17 amino acids. Trimming removed 5 bases from V and 1 base from J; junction bases left unmatched: 8. From germline, CDR1 is ENHRY and CDR2 SYGVKD. CDR3 bases: TGTGCCATCAGTACTGCCAGGGAGGGGTCTGGGGCCAACGTCCTGACTTTC. Its translation: CAISTAREGSGANVLTF.

The J gene is TRBJ1-4, the V gene TRBV29-1; 10 positions match TRBD1. The trim removed 0 bases at V and 8 bases at J, leaving 9 bases unmatched. CDR3 length equals 16 residues. Germline V gene sequence: CDR1 SQVTM, CDR2 ANQGSEA. CDR3 bases: TGCAGCGTTGAAGATACGGCGGACAGGGGGGGCGAAAAACTGTTTTTT. It codes for CSVEDTADRGGEKLFF.

This clonotype was picked up a small number of times. The chain uses TRBV9 and TRBJ2-7; TRBD1 matches at 7 bases. The J segment lost 2 bases and the V segment lost 2 bases, leaving 7 bases of the junction unmatched. Looked up from germline, CDR1 is SGDLS and CDR2 is YYNGEE. The CDR3 totals 15 residues. CDR3 sequence reads: CASSVGTETPYEQYF. The CDR3 DNA is TGTGCCAGCAGCGTGGGGACAGAAACCCCCTACGAGCAGTACTTC.

This clonotype was recorded a few times. The rearrangement links TRBV3-1 to TRBJ2-7; D uncertain. V was trimmed by 4 bases and J by 3 bases, leaving 10 bases between them. Germline loops: CDR1 LGHDT, CDR2 YNNKEL (reference sequence). The CDR3 totals 13 residues. This CDR3 reads CASSPRWDYEQYF. In DNA form, the CDR3 reads TGTGCCAGCAGCCCGAGGTGGGACTACGAGCAGTACTTC.